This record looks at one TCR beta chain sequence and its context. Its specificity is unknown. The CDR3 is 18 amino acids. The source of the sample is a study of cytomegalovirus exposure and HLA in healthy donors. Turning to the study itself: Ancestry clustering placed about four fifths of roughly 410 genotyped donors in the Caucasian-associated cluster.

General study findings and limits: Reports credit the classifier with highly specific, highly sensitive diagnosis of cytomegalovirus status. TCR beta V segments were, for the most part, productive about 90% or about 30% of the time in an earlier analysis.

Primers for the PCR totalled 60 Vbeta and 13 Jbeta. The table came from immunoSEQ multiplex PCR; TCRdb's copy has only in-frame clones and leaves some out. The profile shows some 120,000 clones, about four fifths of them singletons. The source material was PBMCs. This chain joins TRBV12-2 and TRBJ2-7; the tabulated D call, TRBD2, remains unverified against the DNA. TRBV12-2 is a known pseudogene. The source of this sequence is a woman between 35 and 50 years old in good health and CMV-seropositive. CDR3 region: CASRPSGPRRGRAPEQYF. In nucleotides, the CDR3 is TGTGCAAGTCGCCCAAGCGGTCCCCGGCGCGGGAGGGCCCCCGAGCAGTACTTC.